These 18 T cell receptor beta chains were all obtained from the same sample, sequenced in a study of technical replicates of blood from several donors. Measured with immunoSEQ multiplex PCR; TCRdb has only the in-frame clones, and not every one. The sample lists under 85,000 clones; roughly 97% were seen once. The sample comprised T cells isolated from PBMCs. The receptors stem from a human donor in good health.

CDR3 sequence reads: CASSYSQVEETQYF. The DNA of the CDR3 is TGTGCCAGCAGTTACTCACAGGTGGAAGAGACCCAGTACTTC. This chain joins TRBV6-5 and TRBJ2-5; D possibly corresponds to TRBD1 (5 bases). CDR1 MNHEY and CDR2 SVGAGI come from the germline V gene. The CDR3 has 14 amino acids. V dropped 0 bases and J dropped 3 bases, with 8 bases sitting between them.

J is TRBJ2-3 and V is TRBV27; possible D gene TRBD1, 5 bases. Between the trimmed V and J ends, which lost 4 bases and 4 bases, there was a span of 18 bases. Germline V CDR1 and CDR2: MNHEY, SMNVEV (reference sequence). The length of the CDR3 is 16 residues. The CDR3 DNA reads as TGTGCCAGCAGTTGGGGCGACACAATTGATCCAGATACGCAGTATTTT. This translates into CASSWGDTIDPDTQYF.

J is TRBJ1-5 and V is TRBV6-6; possibly TRBD1 for D (6 bases). Trimming removed 6 bases from V and 4 bases from J, with 13 bases in between. Germline CDR1 MNHNY, CDR2 SVGAGI (reference sequence). The CDR3 loop spans 14 amino acids. DNA of the CDR3: TGTGCCAGCAGGAGGACAGAACCAAATCAGCCCCAGCATTTT. As protein: CASRRTEPNQPQHF.

The V and J genes are TRBV5-6 and TRBJ1-2, with D maybe TRBD1 (5 bases). With 1 base removed from V and 5 bases from J, the gap between germline ends came to 9 bases. The germline V gene encodes CDR1 SGHDT and CDR2 YYEEEE. The CDR3 is made up of 13 amino acids. The CDR3 nucleotides are TGTGCCAGCAGCTTGATGGGGGGATATGGCTACACCTTC. Amino acids: CASSLMGGYGYTF.

The chain is built from TRBV9 and TRBJ1-1, with 7 bases fitting TRBD1. Germline V gene data show CDR1 as SGDLS and CDR2 as YYNGEE. The junction had 13 bases not matched to a gene; V was cut back by 6 bases and J by 5 bases. The CDR3 consists of 15 residues. CDR3 bases: TGTGCCAGCACCCCAAGGGGGCAGGGGCTAACTGAAGCTTTCTTT. Translated, it gives CASTPRGQGLTEAFF.

The chain joins TRBV29-1 to TRBJ1-2; D may be TRBD1 (5 bases). CDR3 length: 11 amino acids. Germline CDR1 and CDR2: SQVTM and ANQGSEA. The ends were cut back, 8 bases at V and 6 bases at J, with 13 bases in the middle. The CDR3 DNA sequence: TGCAGCATTCTACAGGATAATGGCTACACCTTC. The encoded protein is CSILQDNGYTF.

J is TRBJ1-1 and V is TRBV5-1, with D unclear. The V gene's germline CDR1 is SGHRS and CDR2 YFSETQ. The CDR3 consists of 14 residues. The germline V and J ends were trimmed by 4 bases and 0 bases, with 10 bases remaining between them. The CDR3 coding sequence is TGCGCCAGCAGCACCAAAGAGATGAACACTGAAGCTTTCTTT. Protein product: CASSTKEMNTEAFF.

The chain links TRBV2 to TRBJ1-2; D is ambiguous. The CDR3 extends over 12 amino acids. The V and J ends lost 2 bases and 8 bases respectively, with 9 bases between them. Germline V CDR1 and CDR2: SNHLY, FYNNEI. CDR3 nucleotides: TGTGCCAGCAGTGAATTCATGGGCGGCTACACCTTC. Translated: CASSEFMGGYTF.

The gene calls are TRBV9 and TRBJ2-7; 11 bases align to TRBD2. The length of the CDR3 is 15 residues. Germline V gene lookup returns CDR1 SGDLS and CDR2 YYNGEE. The J segment lost 3 bases and the V segment lost 4 bases, leaving 6 bases of the junction unmatched. CDR3 residues: CASSQLAGVSYEQYF. As DNA, the CDR3 is TGTGCCAGCAGCCAACTAGCGGGAGTTAGCTACGAGCAGTACTTC.

This chain links TRBV7-9 with TRBJ1-4; perhaps TRBD1 as D (6 bases). CDR1 and CDR2 (germline): SEHNR, FQNEAQ (reference sequence). V was clipped by 4 bases and J by 4 bases, with 16 bases between them. There are 16 residues in the CDR3. CDR3 in DNA: TGTGCCAGCAGCTCGATACAGGGAAATGGTAATGAAAAACTGTTTTTT. This sequence encodes CASSSIQGNGNEKLFF.

This chain joins TRBV25-1 and TRBJ1-4, with 8 bases fitting TRBD1. CDR1 is MGHDK, CDR2 SYGVNS, per germline. The CDR3 has 14 amino acids. The V gene end was trimmed by 7 bases and the J gene end by 6 bases; junction bases not matched to a gene: 7. In DNA, the CDR3 is TGTGCCAGCACCGGACAGGGATTAGATGAAAAACTGTTTTTT. Its translation: CASTGQGLDEKLFF.

In nucleotides, the CDR3 is TGTGCCAGCAGCAGTTTGGGACAGGGGGTGGACGAGCAGTACTTC. Its protein product is CASSSLGQGVDEQYF. V is TRBV6-1 and J is TRBJ2-7; 11 bases agree with TRBD1. Germline CDR1 MNHNS, CDR2 SASEGT. V was pared by 6 bases and J by 5 bases, with 9 bases of the junction left unmatched. CDR3 length: 15 amino acids.

The gene calls are TRBV6-5 and TRBJ1-1; D perhaps matches TRBD1 (6 bases). CDR1 and CDR2 (germline): MNHEY, SVGAGI. This CDR3 spans 16 amino acids. Trimming shortened V by 0 bases and J by 8 bases, and 19 bases separated the two germline ends. The CDR3 sequence is CASSYSTGGAAGEAFF. The CDR3 bases are TGTGCCAGCAGTTACTCGACAGGTGGGGCTGCAGGGGAAGCTTTCTTT.

The chain joins TRBV2 to TRBJ2-5; unclear D gene. The germline gives CDR1 SNHLY, CDR2 FYNNEI. V was shortened by 8 bases and J by 3 bases, with 16 bases between the two germline ends. The CDR3 extends over 14 amino acids. Written as DNA, the CDR3 is TGTGCCAGCGCCCGAATGGAGTGGGAAGAGACCCAGTACTTC. Its protein product is CASARMEWEETQYF. Based on the CDR3 plus reference TRBV2 and TRBJ2-5, the full variable domain is EPEVTQTPSHQVTQMGQEVILRCVPISNHLYFYWYRQILGQKVEFLVSFYNNEISEKSEIFDDQFSVERPDGSNFTLKIRSTKLEDSAMYFCASARMEWEETQYFGPGTRLLVL.

The chain employs TRBV18 and TRBJ1-2; perhaps TRBD1 as D (6 bases). This CDR3 has 12 amino acids. V was clipped by 6 bases and J by 6 bases, with 11 bases between them. Germline loops: CDR1 KGHSH, CDR2 LQKENI. DNA for the CDR3: TGTGCCAGCTCGCGACAGGAAGATGGCTACACCTTC. It translates to CASSRQEDGYTF. Full variable domain (rest looked up from reference TRBV18 and TRBJ1-2): NAGVMQNPRHLVRRRGQEARLRCSPMKGHSHVYWYRQLPEEGLKFMVYLQKENIIDESGMPKERFSAEFPKEGPSILRIQQVVRGDSAAYFCASSRQEDGYTFGSGTRLTVV.

The CDR3 here is CASGQGYEQYF. CDR3 in DNA: TGTGCCTCGGGACAGGGGTACGAGCAGTACTTC. This rearrangement joins TRBV30 to TRBJ2-7; TRBD1 matches 10 bases. V lost 7 bases to trimming and J lost 4 bases; unmatched junction nucleotides: 1. The germline CDR1 and CDR2 sequences are GTSNPN and SVGIG (reference sequence). This CDR3 contains 11 residues.

The chain carries TRBV5-6 and TRBJ1-1; tentative D call: TRBD1 (5 bases). This CDR3 contains 13 residues. Trimming stripped 0 bases from V and 11 bases from J, with 14 bases between. Germline CDR1 reads SGHDT; CDR2 reads YYEEEE. CDR3 DNA: TGTGCCAGCAGCTTGGAGGCGGGGTCAGGGGCTTTCTTT. It is translated as CASSLEAGSGAFF.

This clone was found a few times. CDR3 loop: CASSLLGDRDEKLFF. The CDR3 DNA is TGTGCCAGCAGCTTACTCGGGGATCGGGATGAAAAACTGTTTTTT. V usage is TRBV7-9 and J usage is TRBJ1-4; D is unresolved. Germline V CDR1 and CDR2: SEHNR, FQNEAQ (reference sequence). The CDR3 is 15 residues long. V was clipped by 2 bases and J by 6 bases, with 13 bases between them.